This T cell receptor beta chain was recovered during a study of CD8 T cells in Susac syndrome. V gave up 0 bases and J gave up 1 base; unmatched junction bases: 2. The germline gives CDR1 DFQATT, CDR2 SNEGSKA (reference sequence). This CDR3 has 17 amino acids. Random hexamers primed reverse transcription of about 0.45 to 1 ug RNA. It was immunoSEQ multiplex PCR that amplified TCR beta CDR3 across 54 Vbeta and 13 Jbeta. One entry per CDR3 protein, called by TCRdb with MiXCR from the immunoSEQ multiplex PCR reads. The table lists hundreds of thousands of distinct CDR3 sequences, more than 75% of them singletons, with approximately 0.12% in the top ten.

The sequenced sample was CD8+ T cells from PBMCs. The chain recombines TRBV20-1 with TRBJ2-1; 14 nucleotides agree with TRBD2. This TCR came from a human donor with multiple sclerosis. CDR3 bases: TGCAGTGCTAGAGAGTGGACTAGCGGGAGGTCCTACAATGAGCAGTTCTTC. Translation gives CSAREWTSGRSYNEQFF.